The 8 T cell receptor beta chains below all came from one sample that was sequenced in a study of Graves' ophthalmopathy and Graves' hyperthyroidism. Amplification of TCR beta CDR3 regions used RNA transcripts. First-round RT-PCR relied on HTBI primers, and a second-round multiplex PCR came next. MiXCR was run by TCRdb on the multiplex PCR reads, yielding one entry per CDR3 protein. This table holds 400,000 to 450,000 distinct CDR3 sequences, about 21% found once. Sequencing was carried out using peripheral blood. The receptor set was obtained from a woman under 30 with stable Graves' hyperthyroidism.

In this sample, this clonotype turned up many times. The chain recombines TRBV5-1 with TRBJ2-2; 7 bases map to TRBD1. Germline V gives CDR1 SGHRS, CDR2 YFSETQ. The trim removed 1 base at V and 4 bases at J, leaving 4 bases unmatched. This CDR3 region has 15 residues. CDR3 DNA sequence: TGCGCCAGCAGCTTGTTACAGGGGTTCACCGGGGAGCTGTTTTTT. Its protein product is CASSLLQGFTGELFF.

This clonotype was counted many times. The chain uses TRBV12-3 or TRBV12-4 and TRBJ2-7; a possible D gene is TRBD2 (5 bases). Trimming stripped 7 bases from V and 0 bases from J, with 16 bases between. The CDR3 runs 15 residues. CDR3 nucleotides: TGTGCCAGCACCGACCGGTGGAGGACCTCCTACGAGCAGTACTTC. Protein: CASTDRWRTSYEQYF.

This clonotype was seen many times. The rearrangement links TRBV5-1 to TRBJ1-2; D is unclear. The CDR3 loop spans 13 amino acids. Germline CDR1 and CDR2: SGHRS and YFSETQ. The germline V and J ends were trimmed by 4 bases and 3 bases, with 10 bases remaining between them. Here the CDR3 DNA reads TGCGCCAGCAGCCCGCGCCTCGACTATGGCTACACCTTC. Translation: CASSPRLDYGYTF.

Many counts were recorded for this clonotype. The V call is TRBV24-1, the J call TRBJ1-1, with a possible D match to TRBD1 (6 bases). CDR3 length equals 14 residues. V shed 3 bases and J shed 5 bases, with 12 bases lying between them. Germline V lookup: CDR1 KGHDR, CDR2 SFDVKD. The CDR3 bases are TGTGCCACCAGTGATGAACAGGGTGGAACTGAAGCTTTCTTT. This codes for CATSDEQGGTEAFF.

Notes on this clonotype: The CDR3 does not end in the conserved phenylalanine or tryptophan, so this is likely a read error. The chain has TRBV3-1 and TRBJ2-2; D not resolved. Trimming removed 2 bases at V and 5 bases at J, with 9 bases between. This CDR3 contains 14 residues. The germline V gene has CDR1 LGHDT and CDR2 YNNKEL (reference sequence). The CDR3 DNA sequence: TGTGCCAGCAGCCAAAGAGGTATAACCGGGGAGCTGTTTTTG. It codes for CASSQRGITGELFL.

In this sample, this clonotype turned up many times. The chain employs TRBV5-1 and TRBJ1-6, with TRBD1 as a possible D gene (6 bases). Germline V lookup: CDR1 SGHRS, CDR2 YFSETQ. The V end lost 6 bases, the J end lost 8 bases, and 18 bases lay between the germline ends. The CDR3 extends over 15 amino acids. The CDR3 here is CASNLAGGADSPLHF. CDR3 sequence (DNA): TGCGCCAGCAACCTCGCCGGGGGGGCGGATTCACCCCTCCACTTT.

This clonotype was seen ten or more times. The gene calls are TRBV13 and TRBJ2-7; 9 nucleotides match TRBD1. J gave up 5 bases and V 4 bases, and 9 bases lay outside the gene matches. Germline loops: CDR1 PRHDT, CDR2 FYEKMQ (reference sequence). The CDR3 runs 15 residues. The CDR3 is CASSSRDRAFHEQYF. In DNA form, the CDR3 reads TGTGCCAGCAGCTCCCGGGACAGGGCATTTCACGAGCAGTACTTC.

This chain joins TRBV4-2 and TRBJ2-7, with 7 bases fitting TRBD2. Germline trimming cut 0 bases from V and 5 bases from J; bases unmatched to any gene: 7. From germline, CDR1 is LGHNA and CDR2 YNFKEQ. The CDR3 is made up of 15 amino acids. CDR3 in amino acids: CASSQDWRGRDEQYF. DNA of the CDR3: TGTGCCAGCAGCCAAGATTGGCGGGGGAGGGACGAGCAGTACTTC.